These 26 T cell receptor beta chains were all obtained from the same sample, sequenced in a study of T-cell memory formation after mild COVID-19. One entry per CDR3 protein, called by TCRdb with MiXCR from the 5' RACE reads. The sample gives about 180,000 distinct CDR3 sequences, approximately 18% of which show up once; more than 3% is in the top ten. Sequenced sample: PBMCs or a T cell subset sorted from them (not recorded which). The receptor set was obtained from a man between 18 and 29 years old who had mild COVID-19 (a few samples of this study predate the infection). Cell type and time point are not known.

The CDR3: CASNSIRGNTEAFF. CDR3 nucleotides: TGTGCCAGCAATTCAATAAGGGGGAACACTGAAGCTTTCTTT. The V call is TRBV7-9, the J call TRBJ1-1; D may be TRBD1 (5 bases). The V gene lost 7 bases and the J gene lost 1 base, with 13 bases spanning the gap. The CDR3 has 14 amino acids. Looked up from germline, CDR1 is SEHNR and CDR2 is FQNEAQ (reference sequence).

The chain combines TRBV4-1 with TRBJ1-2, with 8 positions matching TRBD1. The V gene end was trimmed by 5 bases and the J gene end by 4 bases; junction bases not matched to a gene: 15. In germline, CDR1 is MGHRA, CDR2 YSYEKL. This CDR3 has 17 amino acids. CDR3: CASSRDSRQGNSYGYTF. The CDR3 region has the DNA TGCGCCAGCAGCAGAGACAGCCGACAGGGGAATAGCTATGGCTACACCTTC.

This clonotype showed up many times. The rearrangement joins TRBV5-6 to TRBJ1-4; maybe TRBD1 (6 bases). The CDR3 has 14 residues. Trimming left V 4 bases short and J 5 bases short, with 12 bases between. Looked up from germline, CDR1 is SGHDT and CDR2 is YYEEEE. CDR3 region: CASSQIDRNEKLFF. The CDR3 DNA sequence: TGTGCCAGCAGCCAGATCGACAGGAATGAAAAACTGTTTTTT.

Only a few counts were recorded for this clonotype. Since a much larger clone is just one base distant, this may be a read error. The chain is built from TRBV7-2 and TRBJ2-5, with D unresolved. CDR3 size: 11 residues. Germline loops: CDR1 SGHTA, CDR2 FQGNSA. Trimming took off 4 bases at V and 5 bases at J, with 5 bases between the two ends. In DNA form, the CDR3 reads TGTGCCAGCAGCTCAATGGAGACCCAGTACTTC. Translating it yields CASSSMETQYF.

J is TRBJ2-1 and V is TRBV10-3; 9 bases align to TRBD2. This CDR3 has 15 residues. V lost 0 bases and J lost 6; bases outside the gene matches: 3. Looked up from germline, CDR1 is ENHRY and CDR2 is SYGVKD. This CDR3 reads CAISESSGGPNEQFF. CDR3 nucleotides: TGTGCCATCAGTGAGTCTAGCGGGGGTCCCAATGAGCAGTTCTTC.

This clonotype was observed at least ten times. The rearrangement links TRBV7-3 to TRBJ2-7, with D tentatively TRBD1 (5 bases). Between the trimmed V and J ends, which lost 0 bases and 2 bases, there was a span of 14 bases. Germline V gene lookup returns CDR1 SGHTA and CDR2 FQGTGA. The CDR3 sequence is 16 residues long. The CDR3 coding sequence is TGTGCCAGCAGCTTAACCCCCACCGCAGGGCCCTACGAGCAGTACTTC. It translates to CASSLTPTAGPYEQYF.

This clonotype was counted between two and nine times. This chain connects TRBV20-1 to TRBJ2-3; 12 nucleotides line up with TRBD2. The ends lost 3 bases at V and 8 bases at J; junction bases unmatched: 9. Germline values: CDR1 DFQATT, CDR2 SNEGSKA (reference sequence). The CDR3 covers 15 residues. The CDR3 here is CSASASGGAVGTQYF. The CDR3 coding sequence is TGCAGTGCTAGTGCTAGCGGGGGGGCCGTGGGTACGCAGTATTTT.

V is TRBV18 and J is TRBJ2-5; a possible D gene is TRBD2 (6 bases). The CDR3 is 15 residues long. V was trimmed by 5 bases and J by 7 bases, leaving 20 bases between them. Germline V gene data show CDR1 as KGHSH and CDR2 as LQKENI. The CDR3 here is CASSSSGTGVWTQYF. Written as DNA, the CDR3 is TGTGCCAGCTCATCCTCCGGGACGGGGGTTTGGACCCAGTACTTC.

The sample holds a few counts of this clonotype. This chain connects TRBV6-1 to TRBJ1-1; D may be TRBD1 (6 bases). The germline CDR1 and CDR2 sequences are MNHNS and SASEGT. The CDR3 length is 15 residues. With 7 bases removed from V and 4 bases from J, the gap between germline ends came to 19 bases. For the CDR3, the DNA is TGTGCCAGCAAAATCAACAGGGTAAGGGGCACTGAAGCTTTCTTT. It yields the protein CASKINRVRGTEAFF.

CDR3 coding DNA: TGCAGTGCTAGAGTCGGGGGTACGAGCACAGATACGCAGTATTTT. It is translated as CSARVGGTSTDTQYF. J is TRBJ2-3 and V is TRBV20-1; D possibly corresponds to TRBD2 (6 bases). Germline V lookup: CDR1 DFQATT, CDR2 SNEGSKA (reference sequence). CDR3 length: 15 amino acids. V was clipped by 1 base and J by 0 bases, with 11 bases between them.

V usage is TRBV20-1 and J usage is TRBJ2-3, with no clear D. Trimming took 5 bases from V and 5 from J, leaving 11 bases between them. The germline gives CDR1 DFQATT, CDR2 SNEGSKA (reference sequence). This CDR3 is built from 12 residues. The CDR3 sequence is CSASQALDTQYF. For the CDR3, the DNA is TGCAGTGCTTCCCAGGCTCTAGATACGCAGTATTTT.

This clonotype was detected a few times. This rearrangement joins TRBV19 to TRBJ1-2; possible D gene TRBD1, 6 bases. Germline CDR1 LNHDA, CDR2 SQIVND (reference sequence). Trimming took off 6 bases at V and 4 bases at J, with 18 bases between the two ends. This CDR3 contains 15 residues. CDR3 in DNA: TGTGCCAGTAGAGGGGATCCAGGGGTTCCCTATGGCTACACCTTC. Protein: CASRGDPGVPYGYTF.

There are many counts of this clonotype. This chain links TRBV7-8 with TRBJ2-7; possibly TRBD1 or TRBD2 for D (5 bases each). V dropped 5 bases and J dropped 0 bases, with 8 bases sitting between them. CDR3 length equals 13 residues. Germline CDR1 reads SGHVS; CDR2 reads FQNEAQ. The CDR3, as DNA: TGTGCCAGCAGCGAGGGACCCTCCTACGAGCAGTACTTC. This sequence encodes CASSEGPSYEQYF.

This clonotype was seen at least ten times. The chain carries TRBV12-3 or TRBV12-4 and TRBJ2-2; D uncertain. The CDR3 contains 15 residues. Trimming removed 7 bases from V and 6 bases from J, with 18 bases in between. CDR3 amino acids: CASTILTPRAGELFF. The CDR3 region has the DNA TGTGCCAGCACCATACTAACCCCACGCGCCGGGGAGCTGTTTTTT.

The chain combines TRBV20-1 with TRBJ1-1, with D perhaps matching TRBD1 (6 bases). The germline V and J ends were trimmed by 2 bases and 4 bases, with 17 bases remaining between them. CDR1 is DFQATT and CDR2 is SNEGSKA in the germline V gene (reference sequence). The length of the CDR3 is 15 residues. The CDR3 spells CSARIVSGAPTEAFF. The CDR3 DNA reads TGCAGTGCTAGAATCGTATCGGGGGCGCCCACTGAAGCTTTCTTT.

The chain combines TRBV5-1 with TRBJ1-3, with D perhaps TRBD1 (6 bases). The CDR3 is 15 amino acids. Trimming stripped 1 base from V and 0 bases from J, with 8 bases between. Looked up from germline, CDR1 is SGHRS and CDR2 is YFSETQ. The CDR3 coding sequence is TGCGCCAGCAGCTTGCAGGGGACCTCTGGAAACACCATATATTTT. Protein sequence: CASSLQGTSGNTIYF.

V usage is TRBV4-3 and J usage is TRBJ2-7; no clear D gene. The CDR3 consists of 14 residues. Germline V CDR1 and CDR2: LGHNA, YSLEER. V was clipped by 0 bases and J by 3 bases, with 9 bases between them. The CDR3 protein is CASSQDKQSYEQYF. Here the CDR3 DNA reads TGCGCCAGCAGCCAAGATAAGCAGAGCTACGAGCAGTACTTC.

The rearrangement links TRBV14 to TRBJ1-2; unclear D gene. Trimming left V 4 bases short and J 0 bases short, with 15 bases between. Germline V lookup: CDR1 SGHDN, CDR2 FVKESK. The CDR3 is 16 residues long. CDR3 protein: CASSPISIAANYGYTF. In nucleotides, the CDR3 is TGTGCCAGCAGCCCGATCTCTATTGCGGCTAACTATGGCTACACCTTC.

The CDR3 protein is CASSLIGQGNTEAFF. For the CDR3, the DNA is TGTGCCAGCAGCTTGATCGGACAGGGGAACACTGAAGCTTTCTTT. V gene TRBV7-2 combines with J gene TRBJ1-1, with TRBD1 identical over 8 bases. Germline V CDR1 and CDR2: SGHTA, FQGNSA. Trimming took 3 bases from V and 1 from J; bases not matched to a gene: 4. The length of the CDR3 is 15 residues.

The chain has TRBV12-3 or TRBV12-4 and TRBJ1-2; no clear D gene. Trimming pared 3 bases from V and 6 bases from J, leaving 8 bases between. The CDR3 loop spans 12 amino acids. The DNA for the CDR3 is TGTGCCAGCAGTTTTAGGCAGAATGGCTACACCTTC. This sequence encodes CASSFRQNGYTF.

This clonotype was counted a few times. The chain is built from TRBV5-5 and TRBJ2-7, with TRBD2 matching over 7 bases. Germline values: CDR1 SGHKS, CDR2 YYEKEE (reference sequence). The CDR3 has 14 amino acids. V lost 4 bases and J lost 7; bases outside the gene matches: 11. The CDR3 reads CASSPILAEREQYF. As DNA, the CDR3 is TGTGCCAGCAGCCCCATCCTAGCGGAGAGGGAGCAGTACTTC.

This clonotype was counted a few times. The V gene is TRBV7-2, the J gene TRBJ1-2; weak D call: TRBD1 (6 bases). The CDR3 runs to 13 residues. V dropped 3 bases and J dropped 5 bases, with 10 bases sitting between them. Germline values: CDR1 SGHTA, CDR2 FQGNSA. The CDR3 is CASSFRQAYGYTF. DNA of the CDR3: TGTGCCAGCAGCTTCCGACAGGCTTATGGCTACACCTTC.

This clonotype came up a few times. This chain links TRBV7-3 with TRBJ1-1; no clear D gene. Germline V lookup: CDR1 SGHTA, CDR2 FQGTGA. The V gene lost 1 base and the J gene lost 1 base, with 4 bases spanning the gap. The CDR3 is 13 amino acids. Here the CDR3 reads CASSLRPNTEAFF. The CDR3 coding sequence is TGTGCCAGCAGCTTAAGACCGAACACTGAAGCTTTCTTT.

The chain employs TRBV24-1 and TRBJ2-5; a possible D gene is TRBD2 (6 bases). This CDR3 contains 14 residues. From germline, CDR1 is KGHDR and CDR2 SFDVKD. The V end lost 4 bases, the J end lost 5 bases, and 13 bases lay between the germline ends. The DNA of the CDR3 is TGTGCCACCAGTGAATCCGGAGGGCGGGAGACCCAGTACTTC. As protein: CATSESGGRETQYF.

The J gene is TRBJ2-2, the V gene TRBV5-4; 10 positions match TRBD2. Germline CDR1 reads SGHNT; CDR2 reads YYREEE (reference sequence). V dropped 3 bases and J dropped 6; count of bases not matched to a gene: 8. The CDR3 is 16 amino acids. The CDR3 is CASSSTITSGAGELFF. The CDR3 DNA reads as TGTGCCAGCAGCTCGACCATTACTAGCGGGGCCGGGGAGCTGTTTTTT.

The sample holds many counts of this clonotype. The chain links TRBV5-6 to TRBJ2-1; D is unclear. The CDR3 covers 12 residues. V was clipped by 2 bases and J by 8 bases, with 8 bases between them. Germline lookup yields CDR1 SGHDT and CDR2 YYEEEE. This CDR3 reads CASSFALDEQFF. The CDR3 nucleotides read TGTGCCAGCAGCTTCGCCCTCGATGAGCAGTTCTTC.